The 12 T cell receptor beta chains reported below all come from one sample, sequenced in a study of T cells in Graves' hyperthyroidism and ophthalmopathy. Amplified regions were TCR beta CDR3 sequences from RNA transcripts. RT-PCR in the first round (using the HTBI primer set) targeted the TCR CDR3. One entry per CDR3 protein, called by TCRdb with MiXCR from the multiplex PCR reads. This table holds about 350,000 distinct CDR3 sequences, about 15% found once. The specimen sequenced was blood. Receptors originate from a woman in her twenties or thirties with Graves' hyperthyroidism that later progressed to Graves' ophthalmopathy.

This clonotype was seen more than once but under ten times. The CDR3 is CASTGLAGYNEQFF. CDR3 sequence (DNA): TGTGCCAGCACCGGACTAGCGGGATACAATGAGCAGTTCTTC. This chain uses TRBV6-1 with TRBJ2-1; 12 bases align to TRBD2. Trimming cost V 7 bases and J 4 bases; bases outside gene matches: 2. The CDR3 is made up of 14 amino acids. Per germline, CDR1 MNHNS and CDR2 SASEGT.

The genes are TRBV19 and TRBJ1-1; D gene ambiguous. Germline assignment: CDR1 LNHDA and CDR2 SQIVND (reference sequence). Trimming took off 5 bases at V and 4 bases at J, with 14 bases between the two ends. The CDR3 has 14 residues. CDR3 sequence: CASSSPRHFTEAFF. CDR3 bases: TGTGCCAGTAGTTCCCCCCGACACTTCACTGAAGCTTTCTTT.

There are many counts of this clonotype. V is TRBV5-6 and J is TRBJ1-6; 10 positions match TRBD1. With 5 bases clipped from V and 10 bases from J, the junction kept 15 bases outside the gene matches. The CDR3 spans 17 residues. Germline assignment: CDR1 SGHDT and CDR2 YYEEEE. In DNA form, the CDR3 reads TGTGCCAGCAGACTAACGACCGGGACAGGGGTACGATCACCCCTCCACTTT. Protein product: CASRLTTGTGVRSPLHF.

The CDR3 DNA reads as TGTGCCAGCAGCCCCGAATGGGGTCGGGAGCAGTACTTC. Its protein product is CASSPEWGREQYF. V is TRBV14 and J is TRBJ2-7; D is unresolved. Trimming cost V 4 bases and J 7 bases, with 14 bases left between them. CDR1 is SGHDN and CDR2 is FVKESK in the germline V gene. This CDR3 has 13 amino acids.

This clonotype was seen repeatedly, ten times or more. The V and J genes are TRBV27 and TRBJ2-6, with D perhaps matching TRBD1 or TRBD2 (6 bases each). The germline V gene encodes CDR1 MNHEY and CDR2 SMNVEV (reference sequence). V dropped 8 bases and J dropped 4 bases, with 30 bases sitting between them. The CDR3 has 20 amino acids. CDR3 bases: TGTGCCAGCCTTCCCGGGGCCGCAGGGGACTTCCTGACGGGGGCCAACGTCCTGACTTTC. This gives the protein CASLPGAAGDFLTGANVLTF.

Turning to this clonotype: A much larger clone sits a single nucleotide away, making a read error possible. The J gene is TRBJ1-2, the V gene TRBV3-1, with a possible D match to TRBD1 (6 bases). The CDR3 spans 13 residues. The germline gives CDR1 LGHDT, CDR2 YNNKEL (reference sequence). CDR3 nucleotide sequence: TGTTCCAGCAGCCAGAAAGGGGGTCATGGCTACACCTTC. Residues: CSSSQKGGHGYTF.

This clonotype has a count of ten or more. The chain uses TRBV5-1 and TRBJ1-6; D gene unclear. CDR3 length: 14 amino acids. V shed 0 bases and J shed 2 bases, with 3 bases lying between them. Germline-derived CDR1 and CDR2 are SGHRS and YFSETQ. CDR3 DNA sequence: TGCGCCAGCAGCTTGGACACCTATAATTCACCCCTCCACTTT. It specifies CASSLDTYNSPLHF. The variable domain in full, with the rest retrieved from reference TRBV5-1 and TRBJ1-6, is KAGVTQTPRYLIKTRGQQVTLSCSPISGHRSVSWYQQTPGQGLQFLFEYFSETQRNKGNFPGRFSGRQFSNSRSEMNVSTLELGDSALYLCASSLDTYNSPLHFGNGTRLTVT.

This chain connects TRBV15 to TRBJ2-3, with a possible D match to TRBD2 (6 bases). The CDR3 consists of 17 residues. Trimming left V 3 bases short and J 0 bases short, with 16 bases between. In germline, CDR1 is LNHNV, CDR2 YYDKDF (reference sequence). In nucleotides, the CDR3 is TGTGCCACCAGCAGGAGGCAAAGCGGGTCTAGCACAGATACGCAGTATTTT. Protein: CATSRRQSGSSTDTQYF.

The rearrangement joins TRBV28 to TRBJ1-5; possibly TRBD1 for D (6 bases). V was cut by 7 bases and J by 7 bases, with 17 bases left in between. The CDR3 covers 14 residues. Germline V gene lookup returns CDR1 MDHEN and CDR2 SYDVKM. CDR3 region: CASTEGGDGQPQHF. Here the CDR3 DNA reads TGTGCCAGCACCGAGGGGGGCGATGGGCAGCCCCAGCATTTT.

At least ten counts were recorded for this clonotype. CDR3 amino acids: CASSIGEVLGNEQFF. The CDR3 bases are TGTGCCAGTAGTATAGGGGAAGTATTGGGGAATGAGCAGTTCTTC. The chain combines TRBV19 with TRBJ2-1; D gene unclear. The ends were cut back, 1 base at V and 7 bases at J, with 14 bases in the middle. CDR3 size: 15 residues. CDR1 LNHDA and CDR2 SQIVND come from the germline V gene (reference sequence).

This clonotype was seen repeatedly, ten times or more. The chain joins TRBV12-3 or TRBV12-4 to TRBJ1-1; tentatively, D is TRBD1 (6 bases). V dropped 7 bases and J dropped 1 base, with 16 bases sitting between them. The CDR3 loop spans 15 amino acids. The CDR3 loop reads CASTVQGIKNTEAFF. The CDR3 region has the DNA TGTGCCAGCACCGTTCAGGGGATTAAGAACACTGAAGCTTTCTTT.

The chain joins TRBV7-9 to TRBJ2-5; D is undetermined. Germline lookup yields CDR1 SEHNR and CDR2 FQNEAQ (reference sequence). CDR3 size: 13 residues. With 4 bases removed from V and 1 base from J, the gap between germline ends came to 7 bases. Here the CDR3 DNA reads TGTGCCAGCAGCTCCCCCCTCCAAGAGACCCAGTACTTC. Its protein product is CASSSPLQETQYF.